This T cell receptor beta chain was sequenced for a study of pediatric ulcerative colitis. The table came from immunoSEQ multiplex PCR; TCRdb's copy has only in-frame clones and leaves some out. Counted here are about 35,000 clones, about three quarters occurring once; the ten biggest clones make up under 1.2%. The rectum was sampled with one to two pinch biopsies at colonoscopy. Germline V gene data show CDR1 as SGHAT and CDR2 as FQNNGV. V shed 2 bases and J shed 0 bases, with 13 bases lying between them. CDR3 length: 16 amino acids. The sequencing sample was made of gut tissue. The receptor's source is a boy under 18 with mild ulcerative colitis. The chain couples TRBV11-2 to TRBJ2-5; tentative D call: TRBD1 (6 bases). The CDR3 loop reads CASSLSLGAYQETQYF. The CDR3 nucleotides read TGTGCCAGCAGCTTAAGTTTGGGGGCGTACCAAGAGACCCAGTACTTC.